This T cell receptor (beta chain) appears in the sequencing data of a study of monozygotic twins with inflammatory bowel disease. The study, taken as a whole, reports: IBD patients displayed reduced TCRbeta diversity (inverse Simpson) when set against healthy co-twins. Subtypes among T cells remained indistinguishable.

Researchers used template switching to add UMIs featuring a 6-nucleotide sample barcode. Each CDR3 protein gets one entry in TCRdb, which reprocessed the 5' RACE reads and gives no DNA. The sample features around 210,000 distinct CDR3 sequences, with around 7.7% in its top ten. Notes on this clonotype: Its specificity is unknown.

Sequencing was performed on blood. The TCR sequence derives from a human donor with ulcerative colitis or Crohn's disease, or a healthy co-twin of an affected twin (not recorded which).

The CDR3 protein is CASREDRWSEQFF. The chain joins TRBV2 to TRBJ2-1; TCRdb indicates TRBD1, and absent DNA this call remains unverified. From germline, CDR1 is SNHLY and CDR2 FYNNEI. The CDR3 has 13 residues.